The 9 T cell receptor beta chains reported below all come from one sample, sequenced in a study. Cells sorted as Tregs were CD4+, CD25+ and CD127-/low. TCRdb called the 5' RACE reads again in MiXCR, with one record for every CDR3 protein. The profile shows about 40,000 distinct CDR3 sequences, 20% to 25% of them singletons. The sample taken for sequencing was Tregs sorted from a lymph node. The receptor source for this set is a female donor with breast cancer.

This chain links TRBV9 with TRBJ2-2; 11 positions match TRBD2. The CDR3 covers 17 residues. Losses at the gene ends were 3 bases for V and 6 bases for J; bases not matched to a gene: 10. Germline values: CDR1 SGDLS, CDR2 YYNGEE. DNA for the CDR3: TGTGCCAGCAGCGGCTTAGCGGGAGGGGTTGCCGCCGGGGAGCTGTTTTTT. Translation: CASSGLAGGVAAGELFF.

This clonotype occurred a few times. This chain uses TRBV2 with TRBJ2-7; 8 bases line up with TRBD2. The germline gives CDR1 SNHLY, CDR2 FYNNEI. The trim removed 6 bases at V and 0 bases at J, leaving 7 bases unmatched. CDR3 length: 15 amino acids. The CDR3 nucleotides read TGTGCCAGCAGGGTTAGCGGGGTCAGCTCCTACGAGCAGTACTTC. Its translation is CASRVSGVSSYEQYF.

The rearrangement links TRBV5-6 to TRBJ2-1; D is uncertain. From germline, CDR1 is SGHDT and CDR2 YYEEEE. The CDR3 runs 16 residues. Deletions cut 0 bases from V and 0 bases from J, with 10 bases between. The CDR3, as DNA: TGTGCCAGCAGCTTGGTCCCCCTCAGCTCCTACAATGAGCAGTTCTTC. It is translated as CASSLVPLSSYNEQFF. Filled out from reference TRBV5-6 and TRBJ2-1, the complete variable domain reads DAGVTQSPTHLIKTRGQQVTLRCSPKSGHDTVSWYQQALGQGPQFIFQYYEEEERQRGNFPDRFSGHQFPNYSSELNVNALLLGDSALYLCASSLVPLSSYNEQFFGPGTRLTVL.

This clonotype was observed a handful of times. The V gene is TRBV28, the J gene TRBJ1-4; no reliable D call. The CDR3 runs 12 residues. The germline V gene has CDR1 MDHEN and CDR2 SYDVKM. V was pared by 2 bases and J by 8 bases, with 6 bases between. The CDR3 sequence: CASSLRVEKLFF. The DNA for the CDR3 is TGTGCCAGCAGTTTAAGGGTCGAAAAACTGTTTTTT. The complete variable domain, with remaining parts taken from reference TRBV28 and TRBJ1-4, reads DVKVTQSSRYLVKRTGEKVFLECVQDMDHENMFWYRQDPGLGLRLIYFSYDVKMKEKGDIPEGYSVSREKKERFSLILESASTNQTSMYLCASSLRVEKLFFGSGTQLSVL.

In regard to this clonotype: A read error is possible here, since a much larger clone lies one base away. Lacking the conserved final phenylalanine or tryptophan, this CDR3 likely reflects a read error. This chain uses TRBV2 with TRBJ1-1; D perhaps matches TRBD1 (5 bases). The CDR3 runs to 16 residues. CDR1 SNHLY and CDR2 FYNNEI come from the germline V gene. The V gene lost 1 base and the J gene lost 0 bases, with 12 bases spanning the gap. The CDR3: CASSEEEDTMNTEAFI. The CDR3 DNA reads TGTGCCAGCAGTGAAGAAGAGGACACCATGAACACTGAAGCTTTCATT.

J is TRBJ2-7 and V is TRBV20-1, with 7 bases fitting TRBD1. This CDR3 spans 12 amino acids. Losses at the gene ends were 7 bases for V and 1 base for J; bases not matched to a gene: 4. Germline loops: CDR1 DFQATT, CDR2 SNEGSKA (reference sequence). The CDR3 bases are TGCAGTGTCCGGGACAGATCCTACGAGCAGTACTTC. Translating gives CSVRDRSYEQYF.

This clonotype was recorded a few times. CDR3 protein: CASSLSPGRTTGELFF. DNA for the CDR3: TGTGCCAGCAGTTTATCCCCCGGGAGGACCACCGGGGAGCTGTTTTTT. This chain uses TRBV27 with TRBJ2-2, with 7 positions matching TRBD2. The germline gives CDR1 MNHEY, CDR2 SMNVEV (reference sequence). J gave up 4 bases and V 0 bases, and 5 bases lay outside the gene matches. The CDR3 totals 16 residues.

The chain combines TRBV5-1 with TRBJ2-2; D is unresolved. Trimming cost V 5 bases and J 1 base, with 6 bases left between them. The germline gives CDR1 SGHRS, CDR2 YFSETQ. The CDR3 has 13 residues. DNA of the CDR3: TGCGCCAGCAGTGTACGGAACACCGGGGAGCTGTTTTTT. Its translation: CASSVRNTGELFF.

This clonotype was detected ten times or more. The rearrangement links TRBV5-1 to TRBJ2-5; unclear D gene. With 5 bases removed from V and 1 base from J, the gap between germline ends came to 9 bases. There are 13 residues in the CDR3. The germline CDR1 and CDR2 sequences are SGHRS and YFSETQ. As DNA, the CDR3 is TGCGCCAGCAGATTCAATTCCCAAGAGACCCAGTACTTC. It translates to CASRFNSQETQYF.